The 2 T cell receptor beta chains given below trace back to one sample, sequenced in a study of blood T cell repertoires in COVID-19 (dated by TCRdb to 2018 to 2021). The library was obtained by the immunoSEQ multiplex PCR assay. TCRdb provides this immuneACCESS table in a form limited to in-frame rearrangements. Some clones are lacking; in checked studies, under half of them reflect an unresolved V gene, and why the rest are absent is not known. In all, the sample holds 150,000 to 200,000 clones, and about four fifths of those were seen once. The ten top clones hold over 7.5% of the sample. Specimen: peripheral blood. The receptors were gathered from a woman in her seventies with acute or convalescent COVID-19.

The genes are TRBV19 and TRBJ1-2; 11 bases match TRBD1. After removal of 9 bases from V and 4 bases from J, the junction contained 10 bases not matched to a gene. CDR1 is LNHDA, CDR2 SQIVND, per germline (reference sequence). The CDR3 is made up of 15 amino acids. The CDR3 sequence: CASRDRGALSYGYTF. The CDR3 DNA is TGTGCCAGCCGGGACAGGGGGGCCCTAAGCTATGGCTACACCTTC.

The rearrangement uses TRBV4-3 and TRBJ2-1; 9 bases align to TRBD1. V lost 3 bases, J lost 3 bases, and 9 bases stayed unmatched. Per the germline V gene, CDR1 is LGHNA and CDR2 is YSLEER. CDR3 size: 17 residues. DNA of the CDR3: TGCGCCAGCAGCCAGAGCGTTTCGGGACAGGGCTACAATGAGCAGTTCTTC. This encodes CASSQSVSGQGYNEQFF.